This T cell receptor beta chain comes out of a study of high-grade serous ovarian cancer treatment subgroups. Across the whole study: Each sample yielded on average around 7,000 unique TCR beta rearrangements from 13,000 or so reads. Notes on the study in general: CDR1 and CDR2 were left unanalyzed; analyses focused on CDR3. These tumor repertoires lack spatial information from bulk sequencing.

The method was immunoSEQ multiplex PCR; TCRdb's version includes in-frame clones alone and lacks a portion of them. Here the sample spans 19,000 or so clones, roughly four fifths being singletons. Tumor samples were taken before definitive surgery or chemotherapy. The CDR3 runs to 15 residues. CDR1 and CDR2 from the germline V gene are MGHRA and YSYEKL. V lost 0 bases, J lost 2 bases, and 10 bases lay in between. About this clone itself: The antigen is unknown.

The rearrangement uses TRBV4-1 and TRBJ1-1; no reliable D call. The sample was tumor tissue. The sequence came from a human donor with high-grade serous ovarian cancer. In nucleotides, the CDR3 is TGCGCCAGCAGCCAAGATAGCACGATAAACACTGAAGCTTTCTTT. This sequence encodes CASSQDSTINTEAFF.